This entry concerns a single T cell receptor (beta chain). The antigen is unknown. These data belong to a study of shared clonotypes between healthy human individuals. Findings and caveats of the study: Naive subsets generally exceeded memory subsets in estimated richness.

CDR3 length: 16 amino acids. The trim removed 3 bases at V and 6 bases at J, leaving 10 bases unmatched. Germline V lookup: CDR1 SGDLS, CDR2 YYNGEE. Only in-frame clones appear in the TCRdb table, and some are missing; sequencing was by immunoSEQ multiplex PCR. The sample comprises just over 2,000,000 clones, about 95% of which are singletons, and about 1.1% rests with the top ten. CD45RO-negative cells were positively selected for CCR7, leaving out terminally differentiated effector memory CD45RA+ cells. The sample was naive CD8+ T cells sorted from blood. This receptor was obtained from a man in his late teens or twenties in good health. The genes are TRBV9 and TRBJ2-3; TRBD2 aligns across 10 bases. Here the CDR3 reads CASSGLAGDSSDTQYF. The DNA for the CDR3 is TGTGCCAGCAGCGGGCTAGCGGGAGATTCAAGTGATACGCAGTATTTT.